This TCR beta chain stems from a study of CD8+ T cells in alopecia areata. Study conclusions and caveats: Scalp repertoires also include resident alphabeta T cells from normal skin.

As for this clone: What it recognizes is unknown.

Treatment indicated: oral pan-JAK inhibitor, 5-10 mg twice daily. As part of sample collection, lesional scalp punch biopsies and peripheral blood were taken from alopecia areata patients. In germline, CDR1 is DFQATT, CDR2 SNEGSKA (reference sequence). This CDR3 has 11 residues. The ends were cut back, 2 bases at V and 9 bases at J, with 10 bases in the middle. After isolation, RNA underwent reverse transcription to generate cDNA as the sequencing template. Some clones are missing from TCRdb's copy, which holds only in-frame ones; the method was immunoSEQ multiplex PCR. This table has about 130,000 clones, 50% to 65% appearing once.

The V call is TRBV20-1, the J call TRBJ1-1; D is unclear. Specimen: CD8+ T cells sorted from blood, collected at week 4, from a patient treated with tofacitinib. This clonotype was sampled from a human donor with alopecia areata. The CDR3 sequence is CSARSAEKAFF. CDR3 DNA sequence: TGCAGTGCTAGATCGGCCGAGAAAGCTTTCTTT.